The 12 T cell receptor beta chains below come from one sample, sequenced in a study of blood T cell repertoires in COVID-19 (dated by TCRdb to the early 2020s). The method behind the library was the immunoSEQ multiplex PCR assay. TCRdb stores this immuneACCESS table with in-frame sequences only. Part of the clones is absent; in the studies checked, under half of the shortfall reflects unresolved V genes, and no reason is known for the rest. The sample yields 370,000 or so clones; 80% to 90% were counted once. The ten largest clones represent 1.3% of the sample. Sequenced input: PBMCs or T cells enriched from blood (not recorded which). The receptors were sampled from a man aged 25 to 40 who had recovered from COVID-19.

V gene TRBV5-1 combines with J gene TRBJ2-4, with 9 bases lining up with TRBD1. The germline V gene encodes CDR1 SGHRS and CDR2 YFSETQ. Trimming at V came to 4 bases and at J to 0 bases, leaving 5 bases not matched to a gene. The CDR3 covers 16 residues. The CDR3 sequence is CASSPGQGTAKNIQYF. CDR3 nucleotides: TGCGCCAGCAGCCCCGGACAGGGGACAGCCAAAAACATTCAGTACTTC.

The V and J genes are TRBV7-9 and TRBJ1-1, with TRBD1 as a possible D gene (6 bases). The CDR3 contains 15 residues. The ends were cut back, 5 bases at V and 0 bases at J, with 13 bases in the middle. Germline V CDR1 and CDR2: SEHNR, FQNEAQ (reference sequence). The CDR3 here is CASSRLQGMNTEAFF. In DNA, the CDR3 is TGTGCCAGCAGCCGCCTACAGGGAATGAACACTGAAGCTTTCTTT.

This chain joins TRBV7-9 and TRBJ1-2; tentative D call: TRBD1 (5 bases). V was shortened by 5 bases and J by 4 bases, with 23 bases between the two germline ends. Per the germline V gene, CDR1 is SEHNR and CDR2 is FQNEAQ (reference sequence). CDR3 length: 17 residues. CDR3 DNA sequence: TGTGCCAGCAGCCCCAATCTGGGGAGGGGAGGAGGCTATGGCTACACCTTC. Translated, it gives CASSPNLGRGGGYGYTF.

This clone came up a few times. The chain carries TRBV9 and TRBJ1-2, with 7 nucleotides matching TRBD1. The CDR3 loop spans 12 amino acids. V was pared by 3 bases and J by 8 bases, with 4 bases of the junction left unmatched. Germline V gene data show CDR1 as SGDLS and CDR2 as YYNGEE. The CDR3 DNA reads TGTGCCAGCAGCGGGACAGGAGAAGGCTACACCTTC. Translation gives CASSGTGEGYTF.

CDR3 nucleotide sequence: TGTGCCAGCAGCCCGGACAGGGGGAACACCGGGGAGCTGTTTTTT. It encodes CASSPDRGNTGELFF. This chain uses TRBV5-5 with TRBJ2-2; the match to TRBD1 covers 9 bases. This CDR3 comprises 15 residues. After removal of 4 bases from V and 1 base from J, the junction contained 2 bases not matched to a gene. Germline loops: CDR1 SGHKS, CDR2 YYEKEE (reference sequence).

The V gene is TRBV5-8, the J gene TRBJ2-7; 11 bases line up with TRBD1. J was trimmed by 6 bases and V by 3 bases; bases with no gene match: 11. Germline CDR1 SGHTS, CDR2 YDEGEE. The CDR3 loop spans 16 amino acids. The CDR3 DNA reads TGTGCCAGCAGCTCAGCCCCCGGGACAGGGGGTCTCGAGCAGTACTTC. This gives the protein CASSSAPGTGGLEQYF.

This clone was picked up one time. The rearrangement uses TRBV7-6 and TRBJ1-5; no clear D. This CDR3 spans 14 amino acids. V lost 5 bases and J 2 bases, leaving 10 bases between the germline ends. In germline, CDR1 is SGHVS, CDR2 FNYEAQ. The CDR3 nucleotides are TGTGCCAGCAGCCTCGCTTCAGGCAATCAGCCCCAGCATTTT. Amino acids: CASSLASGNQPQHF. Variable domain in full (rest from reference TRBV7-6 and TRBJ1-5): GAGVSQSPRYKVTKRGQDVALRCDPISGHVSLYWYRQALGQGPEFLTYFNYEAQQDKSGLPNDRFSAERPEGSISTLTIQRTEQRDSAMYRCASSLASGNQPQHFGDGTRLSIL.

In DNA, the CDR3 is TGTGCCAGCAGCCAATCCCTAATTAGCAATCAGCCCCAGCATTTT. Translating gives CASSQSLISNQPQHF. V usage is TRBV3-1 (or the pseudogene TRBV3-2) and J usage is TRBJ1-5; D is unclear. The CDR3 runs to 15 residues. Germline values: CDR1 LGHDT, CDR2 YNNKEL (reference sequence). V was shortened by 2 bases and J by 0 bases, with 8 bases between the two germline ends.

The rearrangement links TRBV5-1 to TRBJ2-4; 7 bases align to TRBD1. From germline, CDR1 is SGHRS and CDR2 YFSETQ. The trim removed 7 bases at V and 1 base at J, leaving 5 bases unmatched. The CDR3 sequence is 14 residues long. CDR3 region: CASSQDRAKNIQYF. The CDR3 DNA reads TGCGCCAGCTCCCAGGACAGGGCCAAAAACATTCAGTACTTC.

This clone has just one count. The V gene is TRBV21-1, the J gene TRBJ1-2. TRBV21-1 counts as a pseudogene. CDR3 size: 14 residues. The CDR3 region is CASSPGGVNYGYTF. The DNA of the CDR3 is TGTGCCAGCAGCCCGGGAGGAGTTAACTATGGCTACACCTTC.

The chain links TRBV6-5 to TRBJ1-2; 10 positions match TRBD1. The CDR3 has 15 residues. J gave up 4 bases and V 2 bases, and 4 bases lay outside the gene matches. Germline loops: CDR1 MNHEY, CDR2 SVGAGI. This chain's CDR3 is CASSYGTGEVYGYTF. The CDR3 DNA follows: TGTGCCAGCAGTTACGGGACAGGGGAAGTCTATGGCTACACCTTC.

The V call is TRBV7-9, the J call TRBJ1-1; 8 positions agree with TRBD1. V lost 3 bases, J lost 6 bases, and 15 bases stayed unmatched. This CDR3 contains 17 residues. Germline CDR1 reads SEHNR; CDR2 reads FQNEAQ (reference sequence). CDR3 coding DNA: TGTGCCAGCAGCTTTCGGACAGGGCCGTCAAAGGGGGCTGAAGCTTTCTTT. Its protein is CASSFRTGPSKGAEAFF.